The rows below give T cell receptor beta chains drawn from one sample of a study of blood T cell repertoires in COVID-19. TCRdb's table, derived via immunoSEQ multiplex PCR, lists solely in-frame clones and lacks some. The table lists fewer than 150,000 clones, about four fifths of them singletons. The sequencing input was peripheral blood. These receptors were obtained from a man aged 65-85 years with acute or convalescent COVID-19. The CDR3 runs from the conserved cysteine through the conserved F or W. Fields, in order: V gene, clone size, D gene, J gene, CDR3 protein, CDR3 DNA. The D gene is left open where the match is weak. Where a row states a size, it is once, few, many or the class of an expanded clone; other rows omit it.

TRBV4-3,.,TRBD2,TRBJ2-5,CASSQVFGERGTSYKEETQYF,TGCGCCAGCAGCCAAGTTTTCGGGGAGCGGGGGACCTCTTATAAAGAAGAGACCCAGTACTTC
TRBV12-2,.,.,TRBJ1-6,CASRLGGGVINSPLHF,TGTGCAAGTCGCTTAGGTGGAGGGGTAATTAATTCACCCCTCCACTTT
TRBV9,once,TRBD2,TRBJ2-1,CASSTTSGGRFAEQFF,TGTGCCAGCAGCACAACTAGCGGGGGCCGCTTCGCTGAGCAGTTCTTC
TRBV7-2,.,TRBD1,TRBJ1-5,CASSSDRGVQPQHF,TGTGCCAGCAGCTCCGACAGGGGGGTTCAGCCCCAGCATTTT
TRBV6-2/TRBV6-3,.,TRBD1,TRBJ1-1,CASSRGTGLNTEAFF,TGTGCCAGCAGTCGTGGGACAGGGTTGAACACTGAAGCTTTCTTT
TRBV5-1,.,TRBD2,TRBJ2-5,CASSFWGGNEETQYF,TGCGCCAGCAGCTTCTGGGGGGGGAACGAAGAGACCCAGTACTTC
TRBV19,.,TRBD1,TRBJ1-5,CASSMGGTGDGNQPQHF,TGTGCCAGTAGTATGGGAGGGACAGGGGATGGCAATCAGCCCCAGCATTTT
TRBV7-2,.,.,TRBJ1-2,CASSPLGGGYGYTF,TGTGCCAGCAGCCCCCTTGGAGGCGGCTATGGCTACACCTTC
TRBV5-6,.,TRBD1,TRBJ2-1,CASSLQGVYNEQFF,TGTGCCAGCAGCTTACAGGGGGTCTACAATGAGCAGTTCTTC
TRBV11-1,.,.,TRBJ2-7,CASSLFITAYEQYF,TGTGCCAGCAGCTTATTTATCACAGCCTACGAGCAGTACTTC